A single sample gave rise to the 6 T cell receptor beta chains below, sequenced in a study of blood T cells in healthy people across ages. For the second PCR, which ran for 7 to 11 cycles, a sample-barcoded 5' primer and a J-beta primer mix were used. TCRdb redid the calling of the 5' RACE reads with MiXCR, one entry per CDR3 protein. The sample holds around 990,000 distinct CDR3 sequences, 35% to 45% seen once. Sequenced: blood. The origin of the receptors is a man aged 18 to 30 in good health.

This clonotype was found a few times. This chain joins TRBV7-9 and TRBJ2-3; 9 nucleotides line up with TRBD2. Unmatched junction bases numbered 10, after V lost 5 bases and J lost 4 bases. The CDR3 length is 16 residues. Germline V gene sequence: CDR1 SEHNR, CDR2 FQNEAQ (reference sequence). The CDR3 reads CASSTRTSVAPDTQYF. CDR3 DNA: TGTGCCAGCAGCACCCGGACTAGCGTCGCCCCAGATACGCAGTATTTT.

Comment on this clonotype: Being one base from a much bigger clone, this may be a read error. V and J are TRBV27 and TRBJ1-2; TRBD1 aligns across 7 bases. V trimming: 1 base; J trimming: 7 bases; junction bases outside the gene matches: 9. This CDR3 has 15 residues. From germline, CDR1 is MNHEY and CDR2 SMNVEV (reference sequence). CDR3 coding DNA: TGTGCCAGCAGTTTATTGCCCAGACAGGGAAGTGGCTACACCTTC. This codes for CASSLLPRQGSGYTF.

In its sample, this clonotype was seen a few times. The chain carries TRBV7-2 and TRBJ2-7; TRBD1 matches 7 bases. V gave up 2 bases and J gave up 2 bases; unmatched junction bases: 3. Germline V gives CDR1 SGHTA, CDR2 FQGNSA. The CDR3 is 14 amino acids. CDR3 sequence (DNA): TGTGCCAGCAGCTTATGGGACAGCCCCTACGAGCAGTACTTC. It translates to CASSLWDSPYEQYF.

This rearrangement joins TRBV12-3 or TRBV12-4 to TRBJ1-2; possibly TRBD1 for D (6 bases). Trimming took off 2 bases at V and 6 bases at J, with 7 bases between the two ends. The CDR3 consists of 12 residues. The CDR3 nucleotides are TGTGCCAGCAGTTTAAGACAGGATGGCTACACCTTC. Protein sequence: CASSLRQDGYTF.

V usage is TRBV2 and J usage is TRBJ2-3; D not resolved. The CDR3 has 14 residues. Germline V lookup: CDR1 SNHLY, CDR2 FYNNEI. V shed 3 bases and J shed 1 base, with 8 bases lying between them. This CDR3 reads CASSDGRRTDTQYF. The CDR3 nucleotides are TGTGCCAGCAGTGACGGCAGGCGCACAGATACGCAGTATTTT.

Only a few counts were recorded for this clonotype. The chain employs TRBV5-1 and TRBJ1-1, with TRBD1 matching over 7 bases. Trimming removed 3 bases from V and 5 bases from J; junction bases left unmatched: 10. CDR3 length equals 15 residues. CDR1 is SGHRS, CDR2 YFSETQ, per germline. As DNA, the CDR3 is TGCGCCAGCAGCTCCCCGACAGGGAGGGGGACTGAAGCTTTCTTT. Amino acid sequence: CASSSPTGRGTEAFF.